The 23 T cell receptor beta chains below come from one sample, sequenced in a study of CD8+ T cells in alopecia areata. Sequencing templates came from extracted RNA that was reverse transcribed into cDNA. Repertoires were generated with immunoSEQ multiplex PCR, while TCRdb's copy carries only in-frame clones and drops some. The profile covers some 180,000 clones, with approximately 53% appearing a single time and 4.9% taken by the ten largest. Source material: CD8+ T cells sorted from blood. Every receptor here comes from a human donor in good health.

The chain employs TRBV14 and TRBJ2-6, with D unresolved. V shed 5 bases and J shed 0 bases, with 8 bases lying between them. This CDR3 spans 15 amino acids. CDR1 and CDR2 from the germline V gene are SGHDN and FVKESK. CDR3 region: CASSSIHSGANVLTF. CDR3 coding DNA: TGTGCCAGCAGCTCTATCCACTCTGGGGCCAACGTCCTGACTTTC.

The V and J genes are TRBV29-1 and TRBJ1-1; 7 bases fit TRBD1. Per the germline V gene, CDR1 is SQVTM and CDR2 is ANQGSEA. V trimming: 6 bases; J trimming: 0 bases; junction bases outside the gene matches: 13. The CDR3 runs to 16 residues. In nucleotides, the CDR3 is TGCAGCGTCGCCGGGACAGATAAAAGTTTGAACACTGAAGCTTTCTTT. This encodes CSVAGTDKSLNTEAFF.

V gene TRBV4-2 combines with J gene TRBJ1-1; D uncertain. The V gene's germline CDR1 is LGHNA and CDR2 YNFKEQ. The length of the CDR3 is 12 residues. V gave up 4 bases and J gave up 1 base, with 4 bases separating them. Here the CDR3 reads CASSRGNTEAFF. For the CDR3, the DNA is TGTGCCAGCAGCCGCGGGAACACTGAAGCTTTCTTT.

The rearrangement joins TRBV13 to TRBJ2-5, with no clear D. The length of the CDR3 is 12 residues. CDR1 is PRHDT and CDR2 is FYEKMQ in the germline V gene (reference sequence). With 3 bases removed from V and 2 bases from J, the gap between germline ends came to 4 bases. This CDR3 reads CASSLFQETQYF. CDR3 coding DNA: TGTGCCAGCAGCTTGTTTCAAGAGACCCAGTACTTC.

The chain has TRBV27 and TRBJ1-1; weak D call: TRBD1 (6 bases). The CDR3 sequence is 12 residues long. Trimming took 6 bases from V and 1 from J, leaving 6 bases between them. Germline CDR1 and CDR2: MNHEY and SMNVEV (reference sequence). CDR3 loop: CASRQGNTEAFF. The CDR3 coding sequence is TGTGCCAGCAGACAGGGGAACACTGAAGCTTTCTTT.

This clone occurred a few times. The chain uses TRBV7-9 and TRBJ1-2; D not certain. The CDR3 sequence is 13 residues long. V was trimmed by 3 bases and J by 4 bases, leaving 9 bases between them. The germline V gene has CDR1 SEHNR and CDR2 FQNEAQ (reference sequence). The CDR3 DNA reads as TGTGCCAGCAGCTTCTCGGTAACCTATGGCTACACCTTC. It yields the protein CASSFSVTYGYTF.

This chain uses TRBV25-1 with TRBJ2-2, with 8 nucleotides matching TRBD2. The trim removed 10 bases at V and 6 bases at J, leaving 16 bases unmatched. The CDR3 consists of 16 residues. CDR1 is MGHDK, CDR2 SYGVNS, per germline. In DNA form, the CDR3 reads TGTGCCAACTCCCGGGGGGGAGGACGGTACGCCGGGGAGCTGTTTTTT. Protein sequence: CANSRGGGRYAGELFF.

CDR3 amino acids: CASSLGGQGAWHF. The CDR3 nucleotides read TGTGCCAGCAGCTTGGGAGGACAGGGGGCCTGGCATTTT. V and J are TRBV7-9 and TRBJ1-5; 11 nucleotides line up with TRBD1. CDR3 length equals 13 residues. V shed 3 bases, J shed 15 bases, and the junction held 7 bases outside the gene matches. Germline V gene sequence: CDR1 SEHNR, CDR2 FQNEAQ (reference sequence).

V gene TRBV30 combines with J gene TRBJ2-6; D is uncertain. The germline gives CDR1 GTSNPN, CDR2 SVGIG (reference sequence). CDR3 length: 13 residues. V dropped 6 bases and J dropped 2 bases, with 8 bases sitting between them. The DNA of the CDR3 is TGTGCCTGCCTGACCCCTGGGGCCAACGTCCTGACTTTC. This sequence encodes CACLTPGANVLTF.

V is TRBV29-1 and J is TRBJ2-7; D may be TRBD1 (6 bases). Trimming took off 0 bases at V and 0 bases at J, with 18 bases between the two ends. The CDR3 spans 17 residues. CDR1 and CDR2 (germline): SQVTM, ANQGSEA. The CDR3: CSVEEVGPDRFSYEQYF. CDR3 DNA: TGCAGCGTTGAAGAGGTAGGTCCGGACAGATTCTCCTACGAGCAGTACTTC.

The V call is TRBV29-1, the J call TRBJ1-2; 10 bases match TRBD1. There are 13 residues in the CDR3. The J segment lost 7 bases and the V segment lost 3 bases, leaving 5 bases of the junction unmatched. Germline loops: CDR1 SQVTM, CDR2 ANQGSEA. CDR3 in DNA: TGCAGCGTTGATTTGGGACAGGGGCTTGGCTACACCTTC. Protein sequence: CSVDLGQGLGYTF. The full variable domain, its missing parts supplied by reference TRBV29-1 and TRBJ1-2, is SAVISQKPSRDICQRGTSLTIQCQVDSQVTMMFWYRQQPGQSLTLIATANQGSEATYESGFVIDKFPISRPNLTFSTLTVSNMSPEDSSIYLCSVDLGQGLGYTFGSGTRLTVV.

This clone was detected a few times. The rearrangement uses TRBV27 and TRBJ1-1; no reliable D call. The CDR3 sequence is 16 residues long. Germline V gene data show CDR1 as MNHEY and CDR2 as SMNVEV (reference sequence). The V gene lost 1 base and the J gene lost 3 bases, with 15 bases spanning the gap. The CDR3 sequence: CASSLWGGRSDTEAFF. In DNA, the CDR3 is TGTGCCAGCAGTTTATGGGGAGGGAGGTCGGACACTGAAGCTTTCTTT.

The chain links TRBV15 to TRBJ2-3; D not resolved. The CDR3 spans 15 residues. Trimming pared 6 bases from V and 0 bases from J, leaving 13 bases between. Germline V gives CDR1 LNHNV, CDR2 YYDKDF (reference sequence). The CDR3 DNA follows: TGTGCCACCAGTCAGAGTGCGCGGAGCACAGATACGCAGTATTTT. It translates to CATSQSARSTDTQYF.

The rearrangement uses TRBV7-6 and TRBJ1-2; 9 positions agree with TRBD1. Germline V lookup: CDR1 SGHVS, CDR2 FNYEAQ. This CDR3 region has 13 residues. V lost 5 bases to trimming and J lost 6 bases; unmatched junction nucleotides: 4. The CDR3 DNA reads as TGTGCCAGCAGCCCCGGGACAGGGAATGGCTACACCTTC. This codes for CASSPGTGNGYTF.

The V call is TRBV15, the J call TRBJ1-1; the D gene is possibly TRBD1 (6 bases). V lost 7 bases and J 0 bases, leaving 12 bases between the germline ends. The CDR3 contains 14 residues. CDR1 is LNHNV, CDR2 YYDKDF, per germline (reference sequence). The CDR3 here is CATNTRGLNTEAFF. The CDR3 region has the DNA TGTGCCACCAATACCAGGGGCCTGAACACTGAAGCTTTCTTT.

The rearrangement joins TRBV7-2 to TRBJ2-5; D unresolved. Trimming pared 6 bases from V and 5 bases from J, leaving 19 bases between. The CDR3 sequence is 15 residues long. Looked up from germline, CDR1 is SGHTA and CDR2 is FQGNSA. CDR3 nucleotide sequence: TGTGCCAGCAGTACAGCCCAGACGGAGCCGGAGACCCAGTACTTC. Its protein product is CASSTAQTEPETQYF.

The chain uses TRBV25-1 and TRBJ2-7; D remains unclear. The germline V and J ends were trimmed by 3 bases and 5 bases, with 8 bases remaining between them. The CDR3 contains 12 residues. CDR1 and CDR2 from the germline V gene are MGHDK and SYGVNS. CDR3 nucleotide sequence: TGTGCCAGCAGTGAGGTCCGCCACGAGCAGTACTTC. Protein sequence: CASSEVRHEQYF.

V is TRBV7-9 and J is TRBJ2-2; TRBD1 matches 7 bases. The CDR3 covers 15 residues. Trimming at V came to 5 bases and at J to 1 base, leaving 4 bases not matched to a gene. CDR1 is SEHNR and CDR2 is FQNEAQ in the germline V gene (reference sequence). CDR3 nucleotides: TGTGCCAGCAGCCCCAGGACAGGGAACACCGGGGAGCTGTTTTTT. As protein: CASSPRTGNTGELFF.

The genes are TRBV11-2 and TRBJ2-1; D call uncertain. The CDR3 sequence is 11 residues long. V dropped 2 bases and J dropped 8 bases, with 4 bases sitting between them. Germline CDR1 SGHAT, CDR2 FQNNGV. The CDR3 DNA reads as TGTGCCAGCAGCTTATACGATGAGCAGTTCTTC. The encoded protein is CASSLYDEQFF.

This clone was seen just once. The rearrangement links TRBV6-5 to TRBJ2-1; a possible D gene is TRBD2 (5 bases). This CDR3 is 15 amino acids long. CDR1 and CDR2 (germline): MNHEY, SVGAGI. V was clipped by 4 bases and J by 1 base, with 11 bases between them. The chain's CDR3 is CASSSSSGSYNEQFF. CDR3 nucleotide sequence: TGTGCCAGCAGTTCAAGTTCGGGGTCCTACAATGAGCAGTTCTTC.

This CDR3 is CASSSRDPAYEQYF. CDR3 nucleotide sequence: TGTGCCAGTAGTAGCAGGGACCCAGCCTACGAGCAGTACTTC. V gene TRBV19 combines with J gene TRBJ2-7; D may correspond to TRBD1 or TRBD2 (5 bases each). V was shortened by 4 bases and J by 2 bases, with 12 bases between the two germline ends. This CDR3 contains 14 residues. Germline V gene lookup returns CDR1 LNHDA and CDR2 SQIVND (reference sequence).

To note about this clone: Other DNA sequences in the same sample also yield this CDR3. J is TRBJ2-2 and V is TRBV29-1; D is unclear. Germline assignment: CDR1 SQVTM and CDR2 ANQGSEA. CDR3 length equals 12 residues. V lost 4 bases to trimming and J lost 2 bases, with 5 bases between them. Here the CDR3 reads CSVGRNTGELFF. CDR3 coding DNA: TGCAGCGTTGGGAGAAACACCGGGGAGCTGTTTTTT.

This rearrangement joins TRBV11-2 to TRBJ2-7; 7 positions agree with TRBD1. Germline V lookup: CDR1 SGHAT, CDR2 FQNNGV. Losses at the gene ends were 5 bases for V and 0 bases for J; bases not matched to a gene: 7. The CDR3 is 15 amino acids. The CDR3 DNA sequence: TGTGCCAGCAGCCTGACAGGGCTTAACTCCTACGAGCAGTACTTC. Translated, it gives CASSLTGLNSYEQYF.